This T cell receptor beta chain was captured in a study of precursors of human CD4 cytotoxic T cells (dated by TCRdb to the late 2010s). Study-wide context: In total, CD4+ memory subsets from some 13 donors went into the bulk TCR-seq analysis. Sequences for both the TCRalpha and TCRbeta chains came out of the TCR-seq analysis of some 14 donors (table S7). The research as a whole found: More restricted TCR repertoires, with lower diversity and more expanded clonotypes, were shown by IL-7Rhigh and IL-7R- TEMRA subsets than by TCM and TEM subsets. The authors noted that a human observational design cannot definitively establish the direction of differentiation between precursor and effector cells. Only 13 of the 14 donors were included in some bulk TCR-seq comparisons, which suggests that not every subset was available for every donor. Expanded effector clonotypes accounted for a larger share of IL-7Rhigh TEMRA clonotypes than of TEM or TCM clonotypes.

The germline V gene specifies SGHDT as CDR1 and YYEEEE as CDR2. From its first to its last residue, the CDR3 has 15 amino acids. Just the 45-base CDR3 DNA is kept, in frame starting at base 1. V is shortened by 4 bases, J by 5 bases, and the region joining them spans 17 bases. As to this clonotype: Its cognate antigen has yet to be identified. Since no conserved phenylalanine or tryptophan closes the CDR3, a read error is the likely cause.

To test for a precursor-effector relationship among CD4 cytotoxic T cells, four sorted CD4+ memory subsets (TCM, TEM, IL-7Rhigh TEMRA, IL-7R- TEMRA) underwent bulk UMI-based TCR sequencing. Cells were obtained from peripheral blood mononuclear cells isolated from human blood. The listed sequencing device is Illumina MiSeq. Processing in the source paper ran as follows. To quantify repertoire diversity, the Shannon-Wiener index was calculated using VDJtools. A TCRbeta clonotype was considered expanded if its clonotype frequency was 3 or more. The raw public reads went through TCRdb reprocessing: fastp at Q25, MiXCR clone calling, in-frame beta chains kept. One record per CDR3 amino acid sequence lists the most common genes and DNA. None of the V and J calls come from the authors' own analysis; TCRdb made them. In all, the sample holds under 800 distinct CDR3 sequences, and about 15% of those were seen once. The ten largest clonotypes hold roughly 11% of the sample.

This clonotype was obtained from a human donor in good health. The chain employs TRBV5-6 and TRBJ2-3; a tentative D match to TRBD1 spans 6 bases. Sequencing input: memory CD4+ T cells from blood (PBMCs). The CDR3 reads as follows: CASSLLGVGGDTQYS. The DNA sequence reads TGTGCCAGCAGCCTCCTTGGCGTAGGGGGAGATACGCAGTATTCT.